This TCR beta chain comes out of a study of T cell responses to AZD1222 COVID-19 vaccine. The overall study: Doses given second, at about 4 or about 12 weeks, were pooled. Study-level findings and limits: There were mostly white British donors and more females than males, and clonal diversity was possibly underestimated. CD4 TCRs covered the whole spike, strongest at regions 160-218 and 743-854.

The CDR3 is made up of 18 amino acids. The V gene end was trimmed by 3 bases and the J gene end by 4 bases; junction bases not matched to a gene: 17. Germline lookup yields CDR1 ENHRY and CDR2 SYGVKD. Data came from immunoSEQ multiplex PCR; TCRdb stores just in-frame clones and leaves some out. The data contain about 92,000 clones, roughly 90% of them seen just once; the ten biggest clones take up roughly 24%. Concerning this clone itself: The antigen remains undetermined.

The receptor was isolated from an adult in good health. The chain combines TRBV10-3 with TRBJ2-5, with TRBD2 identical over 7 bases. Sequenced here: peripheral blood, sampled on day 0 of AZD1222 vaccination. DNA of the CDR3: TGTGCCATCAGTGATCCCCTCCAACACGGGGGGAAAGGAGAGACCCAGTACTTC. Translated, it gives CAISDPLQHGGKGETQYF.